This entry features one T cell receptor (beta chain) sequence. Data came from immunoSEQ multiplex PCR; TCRdb stores just in-frame clones and leaves some out. Found here are some 250,000 clones, roughly 90% of them singletons; the top ten hold about 11%. The source of the sample is a study of Ad26.COV2.S vaccination and SARS-CoV-2 variants. The treatment here: some 20 received Ad26.COV2.S at low or high dose, single or two shots; roughly five received placebo; per-sample allocation not given. Vaccine and placebo recipients were sampled on day 63 after the first injection. The junction had 7 bases not matched to a gene; V was cut back by 0 bases and J by 1 base. This CDR3 has 17 residues. Germline V gives CDR1 SGHRS, CDR2 YFSETQ.

Sequencing used peripheral blood, obtained in a trial of Ad26.COV2.S vaccine versus placebo. The source is a person aged 18-65 years who received the Ad26.COV2.S COVID-19 vaccine or a placebo. The chain uses TRBV5-1 and TRBJ2-3; TRBD2 matches at 8 bases. The CDR3 coding sequence is TGCGCCAGCAGCTTGGCCCGGGGGGGCCGGGGCACAGATACGCAGTATTTT. Its translation is CASSLARGGRGTDTQYF.